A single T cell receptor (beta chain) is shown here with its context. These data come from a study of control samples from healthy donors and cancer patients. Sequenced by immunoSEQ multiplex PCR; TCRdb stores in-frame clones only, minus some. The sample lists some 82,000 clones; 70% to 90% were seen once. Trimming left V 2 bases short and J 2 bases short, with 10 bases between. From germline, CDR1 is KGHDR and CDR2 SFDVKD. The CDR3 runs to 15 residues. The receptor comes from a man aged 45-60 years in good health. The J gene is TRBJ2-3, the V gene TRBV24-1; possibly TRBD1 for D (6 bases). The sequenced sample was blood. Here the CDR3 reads CATSDSDSYTDTQYF. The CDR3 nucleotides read TGTGCCACCAGTGATTCGGACAGCTACACAGATACGCAGTATTTT.